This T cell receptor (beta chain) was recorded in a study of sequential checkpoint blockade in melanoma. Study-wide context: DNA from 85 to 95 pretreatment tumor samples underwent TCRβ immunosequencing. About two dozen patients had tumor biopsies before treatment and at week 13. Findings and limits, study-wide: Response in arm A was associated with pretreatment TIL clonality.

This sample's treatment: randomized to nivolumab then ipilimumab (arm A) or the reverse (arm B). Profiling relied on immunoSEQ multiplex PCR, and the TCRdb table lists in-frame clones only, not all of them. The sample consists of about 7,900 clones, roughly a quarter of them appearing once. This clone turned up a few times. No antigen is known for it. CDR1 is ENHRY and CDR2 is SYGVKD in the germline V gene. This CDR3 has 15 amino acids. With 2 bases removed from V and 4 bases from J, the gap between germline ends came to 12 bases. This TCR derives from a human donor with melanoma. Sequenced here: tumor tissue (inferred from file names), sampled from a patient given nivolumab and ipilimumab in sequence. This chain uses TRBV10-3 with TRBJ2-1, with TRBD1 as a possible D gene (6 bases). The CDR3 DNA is TGTGCCATCAGTGAGAGGGGGTCGGATTACAATGAGCAGTTCTTC. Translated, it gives CAISERGSDYNEQFF.